These 29 T cell receptor beta chains were sequenced from one sample in a study of technical replicates of blood from several donors. TCRdb's copy holds only in-frame clones and misses some; the assay was immunoSEQ multiplex PCR. The table includes roughly 80,000 clones, 93% detected once. The material sequenced was T cells isolated from PBMCs. These receptors all come from a human donor in good health.

Only one count was recorded for this clone. In nucleotides, the CDR3 is TGTGCCAGCAGTTTTCCACGGGAGCGCACAGATACGCAGTATTTT. Amino acids: CASSFPRERTDTQYF. V usage is TRBV6-6 and J usage is TRBJ2-3, with D possibly matching TRBD2 (6 bases). The CDR3 runs 15 residues. V was clipped by 4 bases and J by 1 base, with 12 bases between them. Germline values: CDR1 MNHNY, CDR2 SVGAGI (reference sequence).

This clone appeared once. This sequence joins TRBV2 and TRBJ2-7; D unresolved. With 7 bases removed from V and 2 bases from J, the gap between germline ends came to 12 bases. Germline CDR1 reads SNHLY; CDR2 reads FYNNEI. The CDR3 runs 13 residues. In DNA form, the CDR3 reads TGTGCCAGCAAAAAACCGACTCCCTACGAGCAGTACTTC. Protein: CASKKPTPYEQYF.

The gene calls are TRBV5-1 and TRBJ2-7; unclear D gene. This CDR3 is built from 12 residues. Deletions cut 1 base from V and 7 bases from J, with 9 bases between. CDR1 is SGHRS and CDR2 is YFSETQ in the germline V gene. Here the CDR3 reads CASSLYTEEQYF. DNA of the CDR3: TGCGCCAGCAGCTTGTATACGGAGGAGCAGTACTTC.

The CDR3: CASSVAKREGSYNEQFF. Written as DNA, the CDR3 is TGTGCCAGCAGCGTAGCTAAGCGGGAGGGCTCCTACAATGAGCAGTTCTTC. The chain carries TRBV9 and TRBJ2-1, with 10 positions matching TRBD2. Germline loops: CDR1 SGDLS, CDR2 YYNGEE. This CDR3 spans 17 amino acids. The V and J ends lost 0 bases and 0 bases, in that order; junction bases with no gene match: 3. Using reference TRBV9 and TRBJ2-1 for the parts outside the CDR3, the full variable domain is DSGVTQTPKHLITATGQRVTLRCSPRSGDLSVYWYQQSLDQGLQFLIQYYNGEERAKGNILERFSAQQFPDLHSELNLSSLELGDSALYFCASSVAKREGSYNEQFFGPGTRLTVL.

The chain employs TRBV9 and TRBJ1-1; tentative D call: TRBD1 (6 bases). The CDR3 loop spans 15 amino acids. V was trimmed by 0 bases and J by 0 bases, leaving 9 bases between them. Germline assignment: CDR1 SGDLS and CDR2 YYNGEE. The CDR3 region has the DNA TGTGCCAGCAGCGTAGCGACAGGTTTGAACACTGAAGCTTTCTTT. Translating gives CASSVATGLNTEAFF.

V usage is TRBV19 and J usage is TRBJ2-7; 11 nucleotides match TRBD2. V lost 3 bases, J lost 5 bases, and 6 bases stayed unmatched. Germline CDR1 and CDR2: LNHDA and SQIVND (reference sequence). The CDR3 contains 15 residues. The CDR3 nucleotides are TGTGCCAGTAGTATTAGCGGGAGGGCGGTCGACGAGCAGTACTTC. Amino acids: CASSISGRAVDEQYF.

In the case of this clone: The junction differs from germline at one of its ends, possibly a read error. The rearrangement links TRBV7-7 to TRBJ1-3; D might be TRBD1 (5 bases). Per germline, CDR1 SSHAT and CDR2 FNYEAQ (reference sequence). The CDR3 runs 15 residues. CDR3 DNA: TGTGCTAGCAGCCTATCATGGGACTTTGGAAACACCATATATTTT. Protein sequence: CASSLSWDFGNTIYF.

The chain combines TRBV6-6 with TRBJ1-1; D is unresolved. This CDR3 has 12 amino acids. V was clipped by 2 bases and J by 7 bases, with 8 bases between them. The germline V gene has CDR1 MNHNY and CDR2 SVGAGI (reference sequence). Here the CDR3 DNA reads TGTGCCAGCAGTTACACCCCAGGTGAAGCTTTCTTT. The encoded protein is CASSYTPGEAFF.

This chain connects TRBV11-2 to TRBJ1-2, with D possibly matching TRBD1 (6 bases). CDR3 length: 15 amino acids. The germline V and J ends were trimmed by 5 bases and 4 bases, with 17 bases remaining between them. From germline, CDR1 is SGHAT and CDR2 FQNNGV. The CDR3 DNA is TGTGCCAGCAGCCACGTGACAGGTGTGACCTATGGCTACACCTTC. This sequence encodes CASSHVTGVTYGYTF.

The chain joins TRBV29-1 to TRBJ2-1, with 10 nucleotides matching TRBD2. Per the germline V gene, CDR1 is SQVTM and CDR2 is ANQGSEA. V dropped 3 bases and J dropped 3; count of bases not matched to a gene: 2. The length of the CDR3 is 14 residues. CDR3 sequence: CSVEWTSGYNEQFF. CDR3 nucleotides: TGCAGCGTTGAGTGGACTAGCGGCTACAATGAGCAGTTCTTC.

V gene TRBV19 combines with J gene TRBJ2-3; 9 bases agree with TRBD1. This CDR3 region has 14 residues. Germline V gene lookup returns CDR1 LNHDA and CDR2 SQIVND (reference sequence). J gave up 2 bases and V 9 bases, and 6 bases lay outside the gene matches. As DNA, the CDR3 is TGTGCCAGCGGACGGGACAGGGACACAGATACGCAGTATTTT. Protein sequence: CASGRDRDTDTQYF.

The chain recombines TRBV5-4 with TRBJ2-1; tentative D call: TRBD2 (6 bases). Germline V gene data show CDR1 as SGHNT and CDR2 as YYREEE (reference sequence). With 5 bases removed from V and 0 bases from J, the gap between germline ends came to 9 bases. The length of the CDR3 is 14 residues. CDR3 DNA sequence: TGTGCCAGCAGTCCAGCGGGCTCCTACAATGAGCAGTTCTTC. Amino acids: CASSPAGSYNEQFF. The full variable domain, rest sourced from reference TRBV5-4 and TRBJ2-1, is ETGVTQSPTHLIKTRGQQVTLRCSSQSGHNTVSWYQQALGQGPQFIFQYYREEENGRGNFPPRFSGLQFPNYSSELNVNALELDDSALYLCASSPAGSYNEQFFGPGTRLTVL.

This chain links TRBV7-9 with TRBJ2-7; a weak D match, TRBD2 (5 bases). Germline V gives CDR1 SEHNR, CDR2 FQNEAQ (reference sequence). The CDR3 is 14 residues long. The V and J ends lost 2 bases and 6 bases respectively, with 14 bases between them. CDR3 loop: CASSLSGEGSEQYF. DNA of the CDR3: TGTGCCAGCAGCTTAAGCGGTGAAGGCTCCGAGCAGTACTTC.

For the CDR3, the DNA is TGCAGCGTTGGGTTCCAGGGCTACGAGCAGTACTTC. Translating it yields CSVGFQGYEQYF. The chain combines TRBV29-1 with TRBJ2-7; D possibly corresponds to TRBD1 (5 bases). The CDR3 extends over 12 amino acids. Germline V gives CDR1 SQVTM, CDR2 ANQGSEA. Trimming stripped 4 bases from V and 3 bases from J, with 10 bases between.

The rearrangement joins TRBV11-2 to TRBJ2-7; TRBD1 aligns across 7 bases. The CDR3 runs to 15 residues. The V gene's germline CDR1 is SGHAT and CDR2 FQNNGV. V lost 1 base to trimming and J lost 6 bases; unmatched junction nucleotides: 9. In DNA, the CDR3 is TGTGCCAGCAGCTTAGCAAAGGGGGCGCCGCCCGAGCAGTACTTC. Protein product: CASSLAKGAPPEQYF.

V is TRBV6-4 and J is TRBJ1-2; D unclear. The CDR3 has 13 amino acids. Trimming removed 4 bases at V and 4 bases at J, with 10 bases between. CDR1 MRHNA and CDR2 SNTAGT come from the germline V gene. Here the CDR3 reads CASSASGAYGYTF. CDR3 in DNA: TGTGCCAGCAGTGCCTCGGGAGCCTATGGCTACACCTTC.

The V call is TRBV7-9, the J call TRBJ2-7; D not resolved. The germline V gene encodes CDR1 SEHNR and CDR2 FQNEAQ (reference sequence). This CDR3 region has 16 residues. V was shortened by 5 bases and J by 3 bases, with 20 bases between the two germline ends. CDR3 residues: CASSPIIGSLNYEQYF. As DNA, the CDR3 is TGTGCCAGCAGCCCAATAATCGGGTCCCTCAACTACGAGCAGTACTTC.

The V call is TRBV5-1, the J call TRBJ1-1, with D perhaps TRBD1 (6 bases). V gave up 1 base and J gave up 1 base, with 14 bases separating them. CDR1 is SGHRS and CDR2 is YFSETQ in the germline V gene. This CDR3 is built from 16 residues. The CDR3 coding sequence is TGCGCCAGCAGCTTGTTCTACAAACAGGGGAACACTGAAGCTTTCTTT. Residues: CASSLFYKQGNTEAFF.

The rearrangement uses TRBV30 and TRBJ2-7; 8 bases align to TRBD2. The J segment lost 2 bases and the V segment lost 6 bases, leaving 9 bases of the junction unmatched. CDR3 length: 14 residues. From germline, CDR1 is GTSNPN and CDR2 SVGIG (reference sequence). Here the CDR3 DNA reads TGTGCCTGCCCCGGACTAGCAAAAACCTACGAGCAGTACTTC. Its translation is CACPGLAKTYEQYF. The entire variable domain, with the rest obtained from reference TRBV30 and TRBJ2-7, is as follows: SQTIHQWPATLVQPVGSPLSLECTVEGTSNPNLYWYRQAAGRGLQLLFYSVGIGQISSEVPQNLSASRPQDRQFILSSKKLLLSDSGFYLCACPGLAKTYEQYFGPGTRLTVT.

J is TRBJ1-4 and V is TRBV9, with 7 bases identical to TRBD1. V was pared by 5 bases and J by 6 bases, with 10 bases of the junction left unmatched. CDR1 is SGDLS and CDR2 is YYNGEE in the germline V gene. The CDR3 runs 15 residues. Here the CDR3 DNA reads TGTGCCAGCAGGCCTGGGGCAGGGGGGTATGAAAAACTGTTTTTT. It is translated as CASRPGAGGYEKLFF.

This clone was counted once. The chain links TRBV15 to TRBJ2-1, with a weak D call TRBD2 (6 bases). Germline lookup yields CDR1 LNHNV and CDR2 YYDKDF (reference sequence). The V end was cut by 3 bases, the J end by 8 bases, with 14 bases between. The CDR3 totals 14 residues. The chain's CDR3 is CATSRRDLIHEQFF. In nucleotides, the CDR3 is TGTGCCACCAGCAGGCGGGATCTGATCCATGAGCAGTTCTTC.

The rearrangement links TRBV14 to TRBJ2-1, with 9 nucleotides matching TRBD1. The CDR3 covers 14 residues. Trimming removed 3 bases from V and 8 bases from J; junction bases left unmatched: 5. Looked up from germline, CDR1 is SGHDN and CDR2 is FVKESK. In DNA form, the CDR3 reads TGTGCCAGCAGCCAGACAGGGGGAGGGGATGAGCAGTTCTTC. Encoded protein: CASSQTGGGDEQFF.

The chain links TRBV25-1 to TRBJ1-1, with a weak D call TRBD1 (6 bases). Germline V gene data show CDR1 as MGHDK and CDR2 as SYGVNS. The V gene lost 2 bases and the J gene lost 4 bases, with 20 bases spanning the gap. The length of the CDR3 is 17 residues. The CDR3, as DNA: TGTGCCAGCAGTGAACGTATATCCCCGACAGGAAGCACTGAAGCTTTCTTT. As protein: CASSERISPTGSTEAFF. Combining the CDR3 with reference TRBV25-1 and TRBJ1-1 gives the whole variable domain EADIYQTPRYLVIGTGKKITLECSQTMGHDKMYWYQQDPGMELHLIHYSYGVNSTEKGDLSSESTVSRIRTEHFPLTLESARPSHTSQYLCASSERISPTGSTEAFFGQGTRLTVV.

The V and J genes are TRBV30 and TRBJ2-1; the D gene is possibly TRBD1 (5 bases). V dropped 2 bases and J dropped 4 bases, with 9 bases sitting between them. CDR3 length equals 13 residues. Germline V gives CDR1 GTSNPN, CDR2 SVGIG (reference sequence). CDR3 protein: CAWSPGLYNEQFF. In nucleotides, the CDR3 is TGTGCCTGGAGTCCAGGGCTGTACAATGAGCAGTTCTTC. The full variable domain, rest sourced from reference TRBV30 and TRBJ2-1, is SQTIHQWPATLVQPVGSPLSLECTVEGTSNPNLYWYRQAAGRGLQLLFYSVGIGQISSEVPQNLSASRPQDRQFILSSKKLLLSDSGFYLCAWSPGLYNEQFFGPGTRLTVL.

The chain couples TRBV6-6 to TRBJ1-1, with a weak D call TRBD1 (5 bases). Germline values: CDR1 MNHNY, CDR2 SVGAGI (reference sequence). Deletions cut 7 bases from V and 5 bases from J, with 11 bases between. The CDR3 runs to 12 residues. The CDR3 DNA sequence: TGTGCCAGCATTCGGGGGAAGACTGAAGCTTTCTTT. It yields the protein CASIRGKTEAFF.

The rearrangement joins TRBV28 to TRBJ1-2; 7 bases match TRBD1. This CDR3 has 15 amino acids. Germline CDR1 reads MDHEN; CDR2 reads SYDVKM. Unmatched junction bases numbered 8, after V lost 6 bases and J lost 1 base. The CDR3 DNA follows: TGTGCCAGCAGCCTCCCTCAGGGGGTTAACTATGGCTACACCTTC. Translated, it gives CASSLPQGVNYGYTF.

This chain joins TRBV9 and TRBJ2-2; no clear D. The CDR3 sequence is 16 residues long. V lost 4 bases, J lost 2 bases, and 15 bases lay in between. The germline V gene encodes CDR1 SGDLS and CDR2 YYNGEE. The CDR3 here is CASSPSGNPNTGELFF. CDR3 nucleotide sequence: TGTGCCAGCAGCCCGTCAGGAAACCCTAACACCGGGGAGCTGTTTTTT.

V usage is TRBV27 and J usage is TRBJ1-4; maybe TRBD1 (5 bases). The CDR3 extends over 12 amino acids. Trimming pared 5 bases from V and 8 bases from J, leaving 9 bases between. CDR1 and CDR2 from the germline V gene are MNHEY and SMNVEV (reference sequence). This chain's CDR3 is CASSDRGEKLFF. The CDR3 DNA reads as TGTGCCAGCAGTGACCGGGGGGAAAAACTGTTTTTT.

The gene calls are TRBV11-2 and TRBJ2-7; TRBD2 matches 11 bases. J gave up 0 bases and V 10 bases, and 2 bases lay outside the gene matches. Germline V gene lookup returns CDR1 SGHAT and CDR2 FQNNGV. This CDR3 has 13 amino acids. CDR3 sequence (DNA): TGTGCCACGACTAGCGGGACCTCCTACGAGCAGTACTTC. It yields the protein CATTSGTSYEQYF. Full variable domain (remainder filled in from reference TRBV11-2 and TRBJ2-7): EAGVAQSPRYKIIEKRQSVAFWCNPISGHATLYWYQQILGQGPKLLIQFQNNGVVDDSQLPKDRFSAERLKGVDSTLKIQPAKLEDSAVYLCATTSGTSYEQYFGPGTRLTVT.